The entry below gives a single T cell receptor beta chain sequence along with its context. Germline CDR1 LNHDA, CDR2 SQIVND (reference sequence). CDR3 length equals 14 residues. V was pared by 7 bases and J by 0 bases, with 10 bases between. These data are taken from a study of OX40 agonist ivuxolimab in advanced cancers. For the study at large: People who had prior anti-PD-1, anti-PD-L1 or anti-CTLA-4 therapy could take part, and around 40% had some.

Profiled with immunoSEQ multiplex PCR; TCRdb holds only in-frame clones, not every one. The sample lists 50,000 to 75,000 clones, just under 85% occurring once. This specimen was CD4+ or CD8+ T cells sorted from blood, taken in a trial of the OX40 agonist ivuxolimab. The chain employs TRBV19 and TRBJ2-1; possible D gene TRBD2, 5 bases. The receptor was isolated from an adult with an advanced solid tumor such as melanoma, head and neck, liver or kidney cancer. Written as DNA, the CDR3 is TGTGCCAGTACCCCCGGGAACTCCTACAATGAGCAGTTCTTC. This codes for CASTPGNSYNEQFF.